Presented here are 15 T cell receptor beta chains from one specimen sequenced in a study of blood T cell repertoires in COVID-19. Some clones are missing from TCRdb's copy, which holds only in-frame ones; the method was immunoSEQ multiplex PCR. The sample holds 290,000 or so clones, around 80% seen once. The sample taken for sequencing was PBMCs or T cells enriched from blood (not recorded which). Every receptor here comes from a man between 35 and 55 years old who had been exposed to COVID-19.

A few counts support this clone. The V gene is TRBV19, the J gene TRBJ2-3, with D unresolved. The CDR3 contains 13 residues. The V end lost 0 bases, the J end lost 5 bases, and 6 bases lay between the germline ends. CDR1 and CDR2 from the germline V gene are LNHDA and SQIVND (reference sequence). The CDR3 loop reads CASSIDRRDTQYF. The CDR3, as DNA: TGTGCCAGTAGTATAGATCGGAGAGATACGCAGTATTTT.

This chain uses TRBV24-1 with TRBJ1-3; possibly TRBD1 for D (5 bases). The CDR3 is 12 residues long. Germline-derived CDR1 and CDR2 are KGHDR and SFDVKD. Between the trimmed V and J ends, which lost 8 bases and 4 bases, there was a span of 8 bases. The CDR3 protein is CATTQDGNTIYF. In DNA, the CDR3 is TGTGCCACCACACAGGACGGAAACACCATATATTTT.

The chain joins TRBV27 to TRBJ1-2, with a tentative D call TRBD1 (6 bases). This CDR3 is 16 amino acids long. Germline lookup yields CDR1 MNHEY and CDR2 SMNVEV (reference sequence). Deletions cut 2 bases from V and 8 bases from J, with 21 bases between. This CDR3 reads CASSLRTANPGIGYTF. For the CDR3, the DNA is TGTGCCAGCAGTTTAAGGACAGCTAATCCCGGAATAGGCTACACCTTC.

V and J are TRBV7-9 and TRBJ2-1; D is undetermined. Trimming cost V 5 bases and J 5 bases, with 19 bases left between them. Germline V lookup: CDR1 SEHNR, CDR2 FQNEAQ (reference sequence). CDR3 length: 16 amino acids. This chain's CDR3 is CASSPPRVGVDNEQFF. The CDR3 DNA reads TGTGCCAGCAGCCCCCCCCGTGTCGGAGTAGACAATGAGCAGTTCTTC.

The chain has TRBV5-1 and TRBJ2-2; a weak D match, TRBD2 (6 bases). The CDR3 is made up of 15 amino acids. V lost 5 bases and J 6 bases, leaving 17 bases between the germline ends. From germline, CDR1 is SGHRS and CDR2 YFSETQ. The CDR3, as DNA: TGCGCCAGCAGTGACCTGGGGGGTACCCCCGGGGAGCTGTTTTTT. Its protein is CASSDLGGTPGELFF.

The chain recombines TRBV18 with TRBJ2-5, with D perhaps matching TRBD1 (6 bases). The CDR3 is 12 residues long. The germline V gene encodes CDR1 KGHSH and CDR2 LQKENI. Trimming shortened V by 3 bases and J by 7 bases, and 9 bases separated the two germline ends. CDR3: CASSPATGTQYF. As DNA, the CDR3 is TGTGCCAGCTCACCTGCGACAGGGACCCAGTACTTC.

Regarding this clone: Other DNA sequences in the same sample also yield this CDR3. The chain is built from TRBV11-3 and TRBJ1-1, with D possibly being TRBD1 (5 bases). Between the trimmed V and J ends, which lost 1 base and 6 bases, there was a span of 9 bases. Germline V gene sequence: CDR1 SGHNT, CDR2 YENEEA. The CDR3 contains 13 residues. The CDR3 DNA reads TGTGCCAGCAGCTTAGTTAGGGGTTCTGAAGCTTTCTTT. Encoded protein: CASSLVRGSEAFF.

The sample holds a few counts of this clone. This chain links TRBV29-1 with TRBJ1-5; weak D call: TRBD1 (5 bases). This CDR3 spans 14 amino acids. Germline V gene sequence: CDR1 SQVTM, CDR2 ANQGSEA. V was cut by 5 bases and J by 0 bases, with 11 bases left in between. The CDR3 loop reads CSVKAGNSNQPQHF. The CDR3 DNA is TGCAGCGTTAAGGCAGGGAATAGCAATCAGCCCCAGCATTTT.

The chain has TRBV6-5 and TRBJ1-4, with 12 bases that match TRBD1. V dropped 4 bases and J dropped 8; count of bases not matched to a gene: 5. Germline CDR1 reads MNHEY; CDR2 reads SVGAGI. The CDR3 contains 15 residues. CDR3 amino acids: CASSSSGQGAEKLFF. The CDR3 nucleotides are TGTGCCAGCAGTTCCTCGGGACAGGGGGCAGAAAAACTGTTTTTT.

The V gene is TRBV5-1, the J gene TRBJ2-3, with 10 bases identical to TRBD2. CDR3 length: 14 residues. Trimming removed 4 bases from V and 6 bases from J; junction bases left unmatched: 5. Germline V gene sequence: CDR1 SGHRS, CDR2 YFSETQ. The CDR3 sequence: CASSEGLAWDTQYF. The DNA for the CDR3 is TGCGCCAGCAGCGAGGGACTAGCGTGGGATACGCAGTATTTT. Variable domain in full (rest from reference TRBV5-1 and TRBJ2-3): KAGVTQTPRYLIKTRGQQVTLSCSPISGHRSVSWYQQTPGQGLQFLFEYFSETQRNKGNFPGRFSGRQFSNSRSEMNVSTLELGDSALYLCASSEGLAWDTQYFGPGTRLTVL.

CDR3: CASSKVGGGATDTQYF. In DNA form, the CDR3 reads TGTGCCAGTAGTAAGGTCGGCGGCGGAGCTACAGATACGCAGTATTTT. J is TRBJ2-3 and V is TRBV19; unclear D gene. Germline values: CDR1 LNHDA, CDR2 SQIVND (reference sequence). V was trimmed by 4 bases and J by 3 bases, leaving 17 bases between them. There are 16 residues in the CDR3.

The chain joins TRBV24-1 to TRBJ2-1; TRBD2 might be the D (5 bases). Trimming took off 6 bases at V and 7 bases at J, with 12 bases between the two ends. From germline, CDR1 is KGHDR and CDR2 SFDVKD. CDR3 length: 13 amino acids. The CDR3: CATSRTASNEQFF. The CDR3 region has the DNA TGTGCCACCAGTCGGACTGCGAGTAATGAGCAGTTCTTC.

This clone was counted ten times or more. This chain joins TRBV9 and TRBJ2-7, with 9 nucleotides matching TRBD1. The CDR3 extends over 15 amino acids. Germline loops: CDR1 SGDLS, CDR2 YYNGEE. V lost 0 bases, J lost 3 bases, and 4 bases stayed unmatched. In DNA, the CDR3 is TGTGCCAGCAGCGTAGCTCCGGGACAGGGCTACGAGCAGTACTTC. Amino acids: CASSVAPGQGYEQYF.

The chain employs TRBV3-1 (or the pseudogene TRBV3-2) and TRBJ2-3; 9 bases agree with TRBD2. The CDR3 has 17 amino acids. Germline trimming cut 0 bases from V and 5 bases from J; bases unmatched to any gene: 9. The germline CDR1 and CDR2 sequences are LGHDT and YNNKEL (reference sequence). The CDR3: CASSQDPNSGRRDTQYF. The CDR3 region has the DNA TGTGCCAGCAGCCAAGACCCAAATAGCGGGAGAAGAGATACGCAGTATTTT.

V gene TRBV24-1 combines with J gene TRBJ2-3; D gene unclear. The germline V gene encodes CDR1 KGHDR and CDR2 SFDVKD. Trimming cost V 1 base and J 1 base, with 5 bases left between them. The CDR3 length is 14 residues. CDR3 nucleotide sequence: TGTGCCACCAGTGATTTATCCGGCACAGATACGCAGTATTTT. It yields the protein CATSDLSGTDTQYF.